This TCR beta chain was sequenced in a study of blood T cell repertoires in COVID-19. Study-level information: Samples taken during acute and convalescent COVID-19 were collected in the United States, Italy and Spain. PBMCs, B-cell-depleted T cells, or T cells provided the cDNA or gDNA that made up the material.

Profiling relied on immunoSEQ multiplex PCR, and the TCRdb table lists in-frame clones only, not all of them. The sample has approximately 14,000 clones, roughly 84% seen once. V was shortened by 5 bases and J by 6 bases, with 14 bases between the two germline ends. The V gene's germline CDR1 is LNHDA and CDR2 SQIVND (reference sequence). CDR3 length equals 15 residues. This clone was observed a few times. The chain employs TRBV19 and TRBJ1-6; D gene ambiguous. Sequencing used peripheral blood. This receptor was identified in a human donor in a cohort sampled during active COVID-19. The CDR3 loop is CASSGRGPANSPLHF. DNA of the CDR3: TGTGCCAGTAGTGGTCGGGGTCCCGCTAATTCACCCCTCCACTTT.